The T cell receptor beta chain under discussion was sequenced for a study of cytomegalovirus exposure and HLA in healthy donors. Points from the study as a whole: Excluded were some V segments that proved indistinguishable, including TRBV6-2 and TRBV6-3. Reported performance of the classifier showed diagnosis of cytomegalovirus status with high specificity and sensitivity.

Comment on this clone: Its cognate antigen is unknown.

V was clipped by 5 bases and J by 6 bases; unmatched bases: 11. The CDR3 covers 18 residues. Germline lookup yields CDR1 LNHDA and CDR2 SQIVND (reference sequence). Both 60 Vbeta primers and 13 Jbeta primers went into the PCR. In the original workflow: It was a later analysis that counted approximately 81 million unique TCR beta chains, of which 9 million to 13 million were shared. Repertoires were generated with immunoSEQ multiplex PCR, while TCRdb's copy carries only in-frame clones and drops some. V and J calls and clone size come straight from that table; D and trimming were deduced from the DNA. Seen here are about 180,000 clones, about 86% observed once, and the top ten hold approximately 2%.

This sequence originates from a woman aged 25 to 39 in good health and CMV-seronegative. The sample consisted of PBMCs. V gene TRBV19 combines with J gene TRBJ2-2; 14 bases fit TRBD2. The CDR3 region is CASSQRLAGGSVSGELFF. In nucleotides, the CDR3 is TGTGCCAGTAGTCAAAGACTAGCGGGAGGGTCGGTATCCGGGGAGCTGTTTTTT.